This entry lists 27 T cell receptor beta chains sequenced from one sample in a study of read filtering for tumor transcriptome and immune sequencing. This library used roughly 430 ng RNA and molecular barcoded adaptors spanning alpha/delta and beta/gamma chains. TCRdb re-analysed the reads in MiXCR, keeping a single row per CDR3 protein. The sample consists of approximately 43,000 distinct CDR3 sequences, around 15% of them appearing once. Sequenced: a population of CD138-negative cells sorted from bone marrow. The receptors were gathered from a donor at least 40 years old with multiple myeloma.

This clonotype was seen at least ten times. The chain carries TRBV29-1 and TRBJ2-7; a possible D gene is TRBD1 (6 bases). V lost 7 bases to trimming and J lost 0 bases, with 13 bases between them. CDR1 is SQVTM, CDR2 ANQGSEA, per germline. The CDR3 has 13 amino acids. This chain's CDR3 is CSAHTDSSYEQYF. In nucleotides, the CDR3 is TGCAGCGCCCACACGGACAGCTCCTACGAGCAGTACTTC.

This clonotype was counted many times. The CDR3 spells CASSLWGPNTDTQYF. CDR3 coding DNA: TGTGCCAGCAGTCTTTGGGGACCTAACACAGATACGCAGTATTTT. V usage is TRBV27 and J usage is TRBJ2-3; D may match TRBD1 or TRBD2 (5 bases each). Germline CDR1 and CDR2: MNHEY and SMNVEV (reference sequence). V was clipped by 5 bases and J by 2 bases, with 14 bases between them. This CDR3 is built from 15 residues.

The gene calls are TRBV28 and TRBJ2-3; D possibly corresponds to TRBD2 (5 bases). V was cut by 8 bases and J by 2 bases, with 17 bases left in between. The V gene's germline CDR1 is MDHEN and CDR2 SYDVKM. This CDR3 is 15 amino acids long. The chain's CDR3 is CASATPGGLTDTQYF. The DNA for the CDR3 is TGTGCCAGCGCCACTCCTGGCGGACTCACAGATACGCAGTATTTT.

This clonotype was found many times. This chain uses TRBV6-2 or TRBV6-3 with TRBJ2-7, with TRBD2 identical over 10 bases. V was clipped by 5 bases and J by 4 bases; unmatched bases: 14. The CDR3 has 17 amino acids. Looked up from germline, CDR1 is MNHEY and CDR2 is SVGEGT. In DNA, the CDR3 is TGTGCCAGCAGTCGTACTAGCGGGGTCCTAATGTGGTACGAGCAGTACTTC. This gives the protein CASSRTSGVLMWYEQYF.

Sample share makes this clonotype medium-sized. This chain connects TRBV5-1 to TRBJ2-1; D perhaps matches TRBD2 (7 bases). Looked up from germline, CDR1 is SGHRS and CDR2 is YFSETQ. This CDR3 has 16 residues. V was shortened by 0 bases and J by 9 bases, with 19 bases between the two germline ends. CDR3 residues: CASSLAMAGAGVEQFF. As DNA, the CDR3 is TGCGCCAGCAGCTTGGCCATGGCGGGGGCAGGCGTTGAGCAGTTCTTC.

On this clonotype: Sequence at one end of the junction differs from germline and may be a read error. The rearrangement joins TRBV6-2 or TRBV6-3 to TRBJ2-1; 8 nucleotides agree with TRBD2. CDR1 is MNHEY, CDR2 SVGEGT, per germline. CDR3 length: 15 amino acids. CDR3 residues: CASSPQGAGGTSGFF. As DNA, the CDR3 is TGTGCCAGCAGCCCCCAAGGTGCGGGAGGCACGTCAGGGTTTTTC.

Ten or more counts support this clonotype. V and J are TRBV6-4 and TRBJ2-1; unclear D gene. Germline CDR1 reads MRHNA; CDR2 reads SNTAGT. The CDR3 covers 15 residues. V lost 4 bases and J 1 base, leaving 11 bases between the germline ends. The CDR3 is CASSAESGSYNEQFF. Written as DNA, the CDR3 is TGTGCCAGCAGTGCCGAGAGTGGGTCCTACAATGAGCAGTTCTTC.

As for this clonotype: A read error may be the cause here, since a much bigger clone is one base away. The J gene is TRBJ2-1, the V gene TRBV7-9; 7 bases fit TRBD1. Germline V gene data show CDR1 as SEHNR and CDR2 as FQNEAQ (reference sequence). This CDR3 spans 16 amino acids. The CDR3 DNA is TGTGACAGCAGCTTAGCGAGTACAGGGGCGTACAATGAGCAGTTCTTC. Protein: CDSSLASTGAYNEQFF.

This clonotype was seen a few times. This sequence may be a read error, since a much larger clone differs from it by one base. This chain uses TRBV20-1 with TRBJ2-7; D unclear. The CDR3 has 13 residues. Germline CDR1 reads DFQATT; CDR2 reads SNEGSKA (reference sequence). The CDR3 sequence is CGAGRQASYEQYF. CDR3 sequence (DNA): TGCGGTGCTGGACGGCAGGCCTCCTACGAGCAGTACTTC.

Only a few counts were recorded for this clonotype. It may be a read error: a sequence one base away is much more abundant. In DNA, the CDR3 is TGTGCCAGCGGCGCCCCCCGGGAGGGCATTTGGGAGCAGTTCTTC. It encodes CASGAPREGIWEQFF. This chain connects TRBV9 to TRBJ2-1, with TRBD2 matching over 8 bases. This CDR3 region has 15 residues. The germline gives CDR1 SGDLS, CDR2 YYNGEE. J gave up 10 bases and V 7 bases, and 16 bases lay outside the gene matches.

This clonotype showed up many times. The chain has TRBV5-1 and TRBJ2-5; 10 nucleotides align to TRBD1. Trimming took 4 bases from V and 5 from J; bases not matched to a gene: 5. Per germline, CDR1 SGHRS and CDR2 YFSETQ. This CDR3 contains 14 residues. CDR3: CASSTGTGVETQYF. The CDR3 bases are TGCGCCAGCAGCACCGGGACAGGGGTCGAGACCCAGTACTTC.

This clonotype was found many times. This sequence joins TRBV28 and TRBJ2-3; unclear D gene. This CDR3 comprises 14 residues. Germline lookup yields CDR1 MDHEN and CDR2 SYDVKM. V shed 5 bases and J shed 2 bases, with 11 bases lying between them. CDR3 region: CASSRPESTDTQYF. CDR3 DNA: TGTGCCAGCAGTCGTCCGGAGTCCACAGATACGCAGTATTTT.

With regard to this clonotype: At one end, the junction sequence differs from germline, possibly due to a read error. The CDR3 DNA sequence: TGTGCCAGCAGTTTTTCTGGATTCTCTGGGACCGGGGGGCTGTTTTTT. Encoded protein: CASSFSGFSGTGGLFF. The chain has TRBV6-6 and TRBJ2-2, with TRBD2 as a possible D gene (6 bases). The CDR3 has 16 residues. Germline V CDR1 and CDR2: MNHNY, SVGAGI (reference sequence).

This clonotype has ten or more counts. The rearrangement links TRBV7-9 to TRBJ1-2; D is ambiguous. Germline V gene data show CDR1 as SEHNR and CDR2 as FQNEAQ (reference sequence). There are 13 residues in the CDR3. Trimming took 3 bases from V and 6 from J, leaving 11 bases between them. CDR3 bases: TGTGCCAGCAGCTTTGGGTCAAACAATGGCTACACCTTC. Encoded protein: CASSFGSNNGYTF.

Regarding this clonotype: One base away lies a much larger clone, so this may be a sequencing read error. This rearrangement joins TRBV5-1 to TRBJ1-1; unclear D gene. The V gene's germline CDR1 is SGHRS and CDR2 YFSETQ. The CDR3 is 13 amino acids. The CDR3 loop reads CASSLDANTEASF. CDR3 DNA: TGCGCCAGCAGCTTGGATGCGAACACTGAAGCTTCCTTT.

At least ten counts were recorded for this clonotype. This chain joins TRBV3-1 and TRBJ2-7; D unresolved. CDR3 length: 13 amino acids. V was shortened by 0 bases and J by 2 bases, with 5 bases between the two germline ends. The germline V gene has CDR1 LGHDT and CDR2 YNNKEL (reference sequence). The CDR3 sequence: CASSQEHPYEQYF. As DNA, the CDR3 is TGTGCCAGCAGCCAAGAACACCCCTACGAGCAGTACTTC.

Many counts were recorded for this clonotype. CDR3 in DNA: TGTGCCAGCAGGACTAAGGGACTAGTACGATCCAATGAGCAGTTCTTC. Encoded protein: CASRTKGLVRSNEQFF. This chain joins TRBV6-1 and TRBJ2-1; 8 bases fit TRBD2. V shed 6 bases and J 6 bases; nucleotides not matched to a gene: 13. The CDR3 is 16 amino acids. Per germline, CDR1 MNHNS and CDR2 SASEGT.

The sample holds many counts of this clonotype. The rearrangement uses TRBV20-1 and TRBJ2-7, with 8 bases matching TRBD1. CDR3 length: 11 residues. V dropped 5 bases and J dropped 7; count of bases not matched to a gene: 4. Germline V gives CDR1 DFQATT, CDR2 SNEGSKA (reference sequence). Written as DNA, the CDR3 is TGCAGTGCTCTCAGACAGGGGGAGCAGTACTTC. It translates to CSALRQGEQYF.

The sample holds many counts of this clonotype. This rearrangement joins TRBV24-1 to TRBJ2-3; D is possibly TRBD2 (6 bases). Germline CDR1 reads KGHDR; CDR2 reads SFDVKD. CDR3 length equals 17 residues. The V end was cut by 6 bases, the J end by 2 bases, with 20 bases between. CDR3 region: CATSTGRRGHYTDTQYF. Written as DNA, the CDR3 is TGTGCCACCAGTACCGGGAGAAGGGGTCATTACACAGATACGCAGTATTTT.

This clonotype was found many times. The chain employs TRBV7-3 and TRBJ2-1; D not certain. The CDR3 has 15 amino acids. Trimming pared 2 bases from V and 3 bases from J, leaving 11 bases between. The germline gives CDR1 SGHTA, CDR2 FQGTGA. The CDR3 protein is CASSLSLDDYNEQFF. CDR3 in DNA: TGTGCCAGCAGCTTATCCCTAGACGACTACAATGAGCAGTTCTTC.

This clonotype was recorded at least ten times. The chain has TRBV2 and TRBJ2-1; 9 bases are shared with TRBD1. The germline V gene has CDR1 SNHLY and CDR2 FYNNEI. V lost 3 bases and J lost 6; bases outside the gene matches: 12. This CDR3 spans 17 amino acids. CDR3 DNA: TGTGCCAGCAGTGACGGTCTACAGGGGGCGAGGGCCAATGAGCAGTTCTTC. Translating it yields CASSDGLQGARANEQFF.

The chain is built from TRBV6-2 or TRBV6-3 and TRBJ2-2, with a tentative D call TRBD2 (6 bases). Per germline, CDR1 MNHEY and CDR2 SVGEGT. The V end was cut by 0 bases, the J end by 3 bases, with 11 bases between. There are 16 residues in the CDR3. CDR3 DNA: TGTGCCAGCAGTTACTCGGGGGGAGGATACACCGGGGAGCTGTTTTTT. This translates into CASSYSGGGYTGELFF.

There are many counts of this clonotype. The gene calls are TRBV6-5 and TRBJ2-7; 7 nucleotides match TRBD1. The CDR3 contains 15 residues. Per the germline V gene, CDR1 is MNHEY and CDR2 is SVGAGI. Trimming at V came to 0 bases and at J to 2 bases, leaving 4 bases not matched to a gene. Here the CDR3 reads CASSYSGTVPYEQYF. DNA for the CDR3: TGTGCCAGCAGTTACTCCGGGACAGTTCCCTACGAGCAGTACTTC.

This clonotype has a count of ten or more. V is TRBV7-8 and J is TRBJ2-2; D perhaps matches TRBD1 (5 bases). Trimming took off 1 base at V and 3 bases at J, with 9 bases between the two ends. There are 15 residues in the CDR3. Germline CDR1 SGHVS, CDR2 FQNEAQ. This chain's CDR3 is CASSLGQGYTGELFF. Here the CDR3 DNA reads TGTGCCAGCAGCTTAGGCCAGGGATACACCGGGGAGCTGTTTTTT.

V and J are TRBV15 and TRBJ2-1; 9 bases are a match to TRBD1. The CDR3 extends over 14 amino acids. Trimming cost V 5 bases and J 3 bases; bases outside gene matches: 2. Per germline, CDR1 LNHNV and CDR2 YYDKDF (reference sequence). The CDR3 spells CATSQDRGYNEQFF. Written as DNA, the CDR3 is TGTGCCACCAGCCAGGACAGGGGCTACAATGAGCAGTTCTTC.

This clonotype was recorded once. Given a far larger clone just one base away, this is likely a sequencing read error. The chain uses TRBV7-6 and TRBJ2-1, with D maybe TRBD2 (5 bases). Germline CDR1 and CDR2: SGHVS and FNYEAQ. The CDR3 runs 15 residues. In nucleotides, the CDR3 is TGTGCCAGCAGCTTAGAAAGTCTAGCCTACGATGAGCAGTTCTTC. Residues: CASSLESLAYDEQFF.

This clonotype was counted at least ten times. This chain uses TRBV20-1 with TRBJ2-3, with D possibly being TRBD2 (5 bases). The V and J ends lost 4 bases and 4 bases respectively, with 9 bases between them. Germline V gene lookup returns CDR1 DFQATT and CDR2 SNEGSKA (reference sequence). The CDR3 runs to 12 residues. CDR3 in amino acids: CSAIEGADTQYF. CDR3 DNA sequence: TGCAGTGCTATTGAGGGAGCAGATACGCAGTATTTT.